Each of the 21 T cell receptor beta chains below was sequenced from the same sample in a study of Graves' ophthalmopathy and Graves' hyperthyroidism. Scientists amplified the TCR beta CDR3 regions from RNA transcripts. HTBI primers were employed in first-round RT-PCR, then a second-round multiplex PCR followed. TCRdb recomputed calls from the multiplex PCR reads with MiXCR, one row per CDR3 protein. The sample holds 1 million to 1.3 million distinct CDR3 sequences, 36% seen once. The sample consisted of peripheral blood or thyroid tissue (not recorded which). These receptors originate from an adult man with Graves' hyperthyroidism.

The chain recombines TRBV10-3 with TRBJ2-7; 9 nucleotides match TRBD2. There are 15 residues in the CDR3. Trimming removed 6 bases from V and 5 bases from J; junction bases left unmatched: 11. Germline lookup yields CDR1 ENHRY and CDR2 SYGVKD. CDR3 residues: CAISVGAGGPDEQYF. The DNA for the CDR3 is TGTGCCATCAGCGTGGGGGCGGGGGGGCCGGACGAGCAGTACTTC.

This clonotype was recorded a few times. The gene calls are TRBV10-3 and TRBJ1-1, with 7 bases that match TRBD1. The V segment lost 10 bases and the J segment 2 bases; nucleotides outside the gene matches: 13. Germline V lookup: CDR1 ENHRY, CDR2 SYGVKD. The CDR3 is made up of 15 amino acids. Here the CDR3 reads CASTLSGTANTEAFF. DNA for the CDR3: TGTGCCAGCACCTTGTCAGGGACAGCCAACACTGAAGCTTTCTTT.

The sample holds a few counts of this clonotype. The chain employs TRBV20-1 and TRBJ1-6, with D hard to call. The length of the CDR3 is 13 residues. Germline V gene data show CDR1 as DFQATT and CDR2 as SNEGSKA (reference sequence). V was cut by 3 bases and J by 5 bases, with 8 bases left in between. The CDR3 spells CSARVGDNSPLHF. As DNA, the CDR3 is TGCAGTGCTAGGGTCGGTGATAATTCACCCCTCCACTTT.

This clonotype was seen ten or more times. This chain joins TRBV15 and TRBJ2-7; 10 nucleotides align to TRBD1. This CDR3 contains 15 residues. V was pared by 0 bases and J by 5 bases, with 4 bases of the junction left unmatched. Germline lookup yields CDR1 LNHNV and CDR2 YYDKDF (reference sequence). The CDR3 loop is CATSRDGTGDNEQYF. The CDR3 region has the DNA TGTGCCACCAGCAGAGATGGGACAGGGGATAACGAGCAGTACTTC.

This clonotype was found a few times. This sequence joins TRBV20-1 and TRBJ2-7, with D tentatively TRBD1 (7 bases). Germline V gene sequence: CDR1 DFQATT, CDR2 SNEGSKA (reference sequence). V was cut by 1 base and J by 3 bases, with 13 bases left in between. This CDR3 contains 14 residues. The CDR3 DNA reads as TGCAGTGCTAGAGGAGGAGGGGGCGGCTACGAGCAGTACTTC. Its protein product is CSARGGGGGYEQYF.

This clonotype was seen repeatedly, ten times or more. V gene TRBV19 combines with J gene TRBJ2-2; tentatively, D is TRBD1 (6 bases). Trimming cost V 3 bases and J 5 bases, with 13 bases left between them. The germline CDR1 and CDR2 sequences are LNHDA and SQIVND (reference sequence). The length of the CDR3 is 15 residues. The CDR3 DNA reads as TGTGCCAGTAGTATTCCGGGCAGGGGAACCGGGGAGCTGTTTTTT. Protein product: CASSIPGRGTGELFF.

The gene calls are TRBV7-9 and TRBJ2-6; D remains unclear. Germline V gene lookup returns CDR1 SEHNR and CDR2 FQNEAQ (reference sequence). This CDR3 is built from 17 residues. Trimming removed 7 bases at V and 2 bases at J, with 18 bases between. In nucleotides, the CDR3 is TGTGCCAGCAACGACGTGAAGGCACTGGCTGGGGCCAACGTCCTGACTTTC. Its translation: CASNDVKALAGANVLTF.

Concerning this clonotype: A much larger clone differs from this one at a single base, so this may be a read error. The genes are TRBV7-3 and TRBJ1-4; 8 bases are shared with TRBD1. CDR1 is SGHTA, CDR2 FQGTGA, per germline. The CDR3 is made up of 15 amino acids. Here the CDR3 DNA reads TGTACCAGCAGCAGCGACAGGGGTACTAATGAAAAACTGTTTTTT. This encodes CTSSSDRGTNEKLFF.

Concerning this clonotype: One junction end does not reproduce the germline sequence, and a read error may be involved. The chain has TRBV9 and TRBJ2-7; TRBD2 agrees at 9 bases. The length of the CDR3 is 17 residues. The germline V gene has CDR1 SGDLS and CDR2 YYNGEE. The CDR3 DNA sequence: TGTGCCTGCAGCTTGTTAGCGGGAGAAGGATCCGCCTACGAGCAGTACTTC. Its translation: CACSLLAGEGSAYEQYF.

This clonotype showed up many times. The chain couples TRBV25-1 to TRBJ1-6; D unclear. V was clipped by 5 bases and J by 10 bases, with 18 bases between them. Germline assignment: CDR1 MGHDK and CDR2 SYGVNS. This CDR3 is built from 15 residues. The CDR3, as DNA: TGTGCCAGCAGTTCTCCAATGGAAATTGAATCACCCCTCCACTTT. It specifies CASSSPMEIESPLHF.

The V and J genes are TRBV28 and TRBJ1-2, with a weak D call TRBD1 (6 bases). Between the trimmed V and J ends, which lost 8 bases and 1 base, there was a span of 8 bases. The CDR3 runs to 12 residues. The germline V gene has CDR1 MDHEN and CDR2 SYDVKM. CDR3 sequence reads: CASPDSNYGYTF. CDR3 coding DNA: TGTGCCAGCCCGGACAGTAACTATGGCTACACCTTC.

This clonotype has a count of ten or more. The chain couples TRBV5-4 to TRBJ2-5; D is unresolved. The V gene's germline CDR1 is SGHNT and CDR2 YYREEE (reference sequence). Trimming shortened V by 2 bases and J by 5 bases, and 10 bases separated the two germline ends. The CDR3 has 13 amino acids. In DNA, the CDR3 is TGTGCCAGCAGCTTTTGGGGTAGTGAGACCCAGTACTTC. This codes for CASSFWGSETQYF.

This clonotype was observed many times. The J gene is TRBJ1-4, the V gene TRBV20-1, with 10 bases aligning to TRBD1. From germline, CDR1 is DFQATT and CDR2 SNEGSKA (reference sequence). With 7 bases clipped from V and 7 bases from J, the junction kept 3 bases outside the gene matches. The CDR3 is 12 residues long. CDR3 residues: CSGGQGGEKLFF. In DNA, the CDR3 is TGCAGTGGAGGACAGGGGGGTGAAAAACTGTTTTTT.

The rearrangement links TRBV19 to TRBJ2-2; 10 bases map to TRBD1. The germline V gene has CDR1 LNHDA and CDR2 SQIVND (reference sequence). The CDR3 consists of 16 residues. Trimming at V came to 9 bases and at J to 4 bases, leaving 11 bases not matched to a gene. The CDR3 protein is CASRQGARIGTGELFF. The CDR3 coding sequence is TGTGCCAGCAGACAGGGGGCTCGAATCGGCACCGGGGAGCTGTTTTTT.

The chain is built from TRBV25-1 and TRBJ2-5; the D call may be TRBD1 or TRBD2 (5 bases each). The CDR3 loop spans 15 amino acids. Deletions cut 6 bases from V and 4 bases from J, with 18 bases between. The germline gives CDR1 MGHDK, CDR2 SYGVNS. DNA for the CDR3: TGTGCCAGCAGCTTGGATCCCCAGGGACGAGAGACCCAGTACTTC. As protein: CASSLDPQGRETQYF.

This clonotype was counted only a few times. The V call is TRBV7-8, the J call TRBJ1-1, with TRBD1 as a possible D gene (5 bases). V lost 6 bases and J 1 base, leaving 12 bases between the germline ends. Germline V CDR1 and CDR2: SGHVS, FQNEAQ. CDR3 length: 14 residues. CDR3 DNA: TGTGCCAGCAGTTACGGACACCCGAACACTGAAGCTTTCTTT. Translating gives CASSYGHPNTEAFF.

This clonotype was recorded a few times. V usage is TRBV6-1 and J usage is TRBJ1-3; TRBD1 matches at 7 bases. The trim removed 5 bases at V and 1 base at J, leaving 8 bases unmatched. Looked up from germline, CDR1 is MNHNS and CDR2 is SASEGT. The CDR3 has 16 amino acids. The CDR3 nucleotides are TGTGCCAGCAGTTACCTAATGACAGGGTCTGGAAACACCATATATTTT. Its protein is CASSYLMTGSGNTIYF.

This sequence joins TRBV25-1 and TRBJ2-2, with 10 bases aligning to TRBD2. Germline V gene data show CDR1 as MGHDK and CDR2 as SYGVNS. The CDR3 covers 15 residues. In nucleotides, the CDR3 is TGTGCTAGAGCTAGCGGGAGAGGTTCTGCCGGGGAGCTGTTTTTT. Amino acids: CARASGRGSAGELFF.

With respect to this clonotype: A much larger clone sits a single nucleotide away, making a read error possible. The rearrangement uses TRBV5-5 and TRBJ2-5; TRBD2 matches 11 bases. Germline-derived CDR1 and CDR2 are SGHKS and YYEKEE (reference sequence). Trimming at V came to 3 bases and at J to 4 bases, leaving 5 bases not matched to a gene. This CDR3 region has 15 residues. The CDR3 DNA reads as TGTGCCAGCAGCTGTAGCGGGGGGGCGCGAGAGACCCAGTACTTC. Its protein is CASSCSGGARETQYF. Full variable domain (missing parts from reference TRBV5-5 and TRBJ2-5): DAGVTQSPTHLIKTRGQQVTLRCSPISGHKSVSWYQQVLGQGPQFIFQYYEKEERGRGNFPDRFSARQFPNYSSELNVNALLLGDSALYLCASSCSGGARETQYFGPGTRLLVL.

Points on this clonotype: A much larger clone is a single base away; this may be a read error. The V call is TRBV11-2, the J call TRBJ1-6; D is undetermined. Trimming removed 8 bases from V and 5 bases from J, with 19 bases in between. Germline V gene lookup returns CDR1 SGHAT and CDR2 FQNNGV. CDR3 size: 16 residues. The CDR3 spells CASGGNRLMNNSPLHF. Here the CDR3 DNA reads TGTGCCAGCGGCGGAAACAGACTGATGAATAATTCACCCCTCCACTTT. Filled out from reference TRBV11-2 and TRBJ1-6, the complete variable domain reads EAGVAQSPRYKIIEKRQSVAFWCNPISGHATLYWYQQILGQGPKLLIQFQNNGVVDDSQLPKDRFSAERLKGVDSTLKIQPAKLEDSAVYLCASGGNRLMNNSPLHFGNGTRLTVT.

This rearrangement joins TRBV27 to TRBJ2-7; the D gene is possibly TRBD2 (5 bases). The CDR3 consists of 16 residues. Trimming pared 7 bases from V and 4 bases from J, leaving 23 bases between. The V gene's germline CDR1 is MNHEY and CDR2 SMNVEV (reference sequence). The CDR3 here is CASTPFGTRAEYEQYF. CDR3 DNA: TGTGCCAGCACCCCCTTCGGCACTCGAGCGGAATACGAGCAGTACTTC.